The present TCR beta chain was sequenced within a study of early T cells in non-severe SARS-CoV-2 infection. Background on the study: Chains from this unsorted whole-blood bulk RNA could not be paired.

Individually, cDNA molecules had unique molecular identifiers attached to them. TCRdb fed the 5' RACE reads into MiXCR, producing one record per CDR3 protein. This sample carries around 89,000 distinct CDR3 sequences, about 14% of them seen once, and the ten largest clones take around 0.5%. Of note for this clonotype: No antigen is known for it.

Study-level results: The matching step, a VDJdb search, favored anti-spike CD8 responses and missed private and CD4 specificities.

CDR3 length: 13 residues. The V end was cut by 1 base, the J end by 4 bases, with 5 bases between. Per germline, CDR1 SEHNR and CDR2 FQNEAQ (reference sequence). The sample comprised whole blood. The TCR sequence derives from an adult who was a healthcare worker with PCR-confirmed SARS-CoV-2 infection or an uninfected control (not recorded which). The chain has TRBV7-9 and TRBJ2-1, with D hard to call. The CDR3 coding sequence is TGTGCCAGCAGCTTAGGGCAGTACAATGAGCAGTTCTTC. It is translated as CASSLGQYNEQFF.